Listed here are 26 T cell receptor beta chains from one sample, sequenced in a study of breast tumors, draining lymph nodes, adjacent tissues. TCRdb reanalysed the multiplex PCR reads using MiXCR and keeps one entry per CDR3 protein. The sample carries 140,000 or so distinct CDR3 sequences, approximately 29% recorded once. Axillary draining lymph nodes of breast cancer patients supplied the node samples. The material sequenced was axillary lymph node tissue. These receptors originate from a female donor with breast cancer. Some clones in this sample may be carry-over from other donors' samples.

This clonotype was seen ten or more times. One end of the junction is discordant with germline, which a read error may explain. The J gene is TRBJ2-7, the V gene TRBV29-1; 9 bases agree with TRBD1. This CDR3 has 11 amino acids. The germline V gene encodes CDR1 SQVTM and CDR2 ANQGSEA. DNA for the CDR3: TGCAGCGCCCAAGTCGGACAGGGGTTAACCTTC. Encoded protein: CSAQVGQGLTF.

This clonotype was observed a few times. Given a much more abundant clone one base away, this may be a read error. The V and J genes are TRBV6-5 and TRBJ2-3; D not certain. Deletions cut 6 bases from V and 5 bases from J, with 12 bases between. Germline V lookup: CDR1 MNHEY, CDR2 SVGAGI. The CDR3 has 13 amino acids. The CDR3, as DNA: TGTGCCAGCAGGGCCCGAGTGGGAGATACGCAGTATTTT. This gives the protein CASRARVGDTQYF.

This clonotype appeared many times. This chain uses TRBV20-1 with TRBJ2-1, with 9 bases matching TRBD2. This CDR3 contains 16 residues. The J segment lost 4 bases and the V segment lost 1 base, leaving 8 bases of the junction unmatched. CDR1 is DFQATT, CDR2 SNEGSKA, per germline (reference sequence). CDR3 loop: CSARVGFSGGYNEQFF. For the CDR3, the DNA is TGCAGTGCTAGAGTTGGTTTTAGCGGGGGATACAATGAGCAGTTCTTC.

This clonotype was detected only a few times. The chain carries TRBV6-1 and TRBJ2-7; 9 nucleotides match TRBD1. The germline CDR1 and CDR2 sequences are MNHNS and SASEGT. The CDR3 is made up of 15 amino acids. V dropped 8 bases and J dropped 1; count of bases not matched to a gene: 9. The CDR3 region is CASGRPGQGSYEQYV. The DNA of the CDR3 is TGTGCCAGCGGGCGGCCGGGACAGGGTTCCTACGAGCAGTACGTC.

This clonotype was observed many times. This may stem from a read error, because a much larger clone lies one nucleotide away. The rearrangement uses TRBV5-1 and TRBJ1-2; the D gene is possibly TRBD1 (5 bases). The CDR3 extends over 14 amino acids. Germline V gene sequence: CDR1 SGHRS, CDR2 YFSETQ. CDR3 amino acids: CAGSRDGTSYGYTF. DNA of the CDR3: TGCGCCGGCAGCAGGGACGGCACGTCCTATGGCTACACCTTC.

This clonotype was observed at least ten times. The chain recombines TRBV7-2 with TRBJ2-7; D not certain. With 5 bases removed from V and 2 bases from J, the gap between germline ends came to 4 bases. The CDR3 runs to 11 residues. Germline CDR1 is SGHTA and CDR2 is FQGNSA. For the CDR3, the DNA is TGTGCCAGCAGCCTACCCTACGAGCAGTACGTC. It codes for CASSLPYEQYV.

The sample holds many counts of this clonotype. The chain's CDR3 is CAISESNGYEQYV. The CDR3 DNA follows: TGTGCCATCAGTGAGTCGAACGGCTACGAGCAGTACGTC. The rearrangement uses TRBV10-3 and TRBJ2-7; D remains unclear. CDR3 length equals 13 residues. Looked up from germline, CDR1 is ENHRY and CDR2 is SYGVKD. V gave up 0 bases and J gave up 3 bases, with 6 bases separating them.

In its sample, this clonotype was seen many times. The rearrangement links TRBV18 to TRBJ1-2; 8 bases align to TRBD1. V was clipped by 2 bases and J by 5 bases; unmatched bases: 7. This CDR3 has 15 residues. From germline, CDR1 is KGHSH and CDR2 LQKENI. The CDR3 DNA reads as TGTGCCAGCTCACCAACGGGACAGGTTTTGTATGGCTACACCTTC. Protein: CASSPTGQVLYGYTF.

This clonotype was seen many times. This sequence joins TRBV5-6 and TRBJ2-7; D tentatively reads TRBD1 or TRBD2 (5 bases each). The CDR3 length is 14 residues. Germline values: CDR1 SGHDT, CDR2 YYEEEE. V gave up 7 bases and J gave up 3 bases, with 17 bases separating them. CDR3 amino acids: CASAPAHGGYEQYV. DNA for the CDR3: TGTGCCAGCGCCCCAGCACATGGGGGCTACGAGCAGTACGTC.

The CDR3 here is CASTPGQGIQETQYF. CDR3 in DNA: TGCGCCAGCACTCCGGGGCAGGGGATCCAAGAGACCCAGTACTTC. The chain uses TRBV5-1 and TRBJ2-5; TRBD1 might be the D (6 bases). Trimming left V 6 bases short and J 1 base short, with 16 bases between. CDR1 and CDR2 (germline): SGHRS, YFSETQ. The CDR3 sequence is 15 residues long.

As for this clonotype: A much larger clone is a single base away; this may be a read error. This chain joins TRBV6-5 and TRBJ2-3, with 10 positions matching TRBD2. CDR3 length equals 17 residues. V lost 8 bases, J lost 5 bases, and 16 bases stayed unmatched. CDR1 and CDR2 (germline): MNHEY, SVGAGI. The CDR3, as DNA: TGTGCCAGCGGCCCCGCCGGGCTAGCGGGGGCAGGAGATACGCAGTATTTT. This codes for CASGPAGLAGAGDTQYF.

CDR3 in amino acids: CASSLAPGETQYF. Written as DNA, the CDR3 is TGTGCCAGCAGTTTAGCGCCGGGGGAGACCCAGTACTTC. The V call is TRBV12-3 or TRBV12-4, the J call TRBJ2-5; D possibly corresponds to TRBD2 (5 bases). This CDR3 has 13 amino acids. The germline V and J ends were trimmed by 0 bases and 5 bases, with 7 bases remaining between them.

This clonotype was seen a few times. Without the conserved terminal phenylalanine or tryptophan, this CDR3 likely stems from a read error. The DNA is left out, because the CDR3 cannot be placed on it with certainty; the CDR3 is given as TCRdb lists it. The V call is TRBV7-2, the J call TRBJ2-7. The CDR3 comprises 8 residues, both ends counted. CDR1 is SGHTA and CDR2 is FQGNSA in the germline V gene. The CDR3 here is CASSWPRR.

V usage is TRBV29-1 and J usage is TRBJ2-1; TRBD2 aligns across 16 bases. Trimming removed 8 bases from V and 0 bases from J; junction bases left unmatched: 7. The length of the CDR3 is 17 residues. Germline V lookup: CDR1 SQVTM, CDR2 ANQGSEA. CDR3 loop: CSSGGLAGGASYNEQFF. DNA of the CDR3: TGCAGCAGTGGGGGACTAGCGGGGGGGGCCTCCTACAATGAGCAGTTCTTC.

In its sample, this clonotype was seen many times. V is TRBV7-9 and J is TRBJ1-2; D is ambiguous. This CDR3 comprises 15 residues. The germline CDR1 and CDR2 sequences are SEHNR and FQNEAQ (reference sequence). V lost 1 base, J lost 8 bases, and 17 bases lay in between. The CDR3 DNA follows: TGTGCCAGCAGCTTAGGTCTACGGACCCTTGGCGGCTACACCTTC. Its translation: CASSLGLRTLGGYTF.

This clonotype was observed many times. The genes are TRBV28 and TRBJ2-7; D not certain. This CDR3 spans 11 amino acids. Germline V lookup: CDR1 MDHEN, CDR2 SYDVKM. The germline V and J ends were trimmed by 7 bases and 3 bases, with 7 bases remaining between them. CDR3 amino acids: CASKDNYEQYF. The CDR3, as DNA: TGTGCCAGCAAAGATAACTACGAGCAGTACTTC.

This clonotype has only a few counts. This may stem from a read error, because a much larger clone lies one nucleotide away. The chain is built from TRBV6-6 and TRBJ2-2; 9 nucleotides match TRBD2. Germline loops: CDR1 MNHNY, CDR2 SVGAGI (reference sequence). The CDR3 is 15 residues long. CDR3 bases: TGTGCCAGCAGTTACAGCGGGGGGTACACCAGGGAGCTGTTTTTT. It specifies CASSYSGGYTRELFF.

This chain's CDR3 is CAIWGRGTDRYGYTF. The CDR3, as DNA: TGTGCCATCTGGGGCCGGGGTACGGATCGCTATGGCTACACCTTC. V is TRBV10-3 and J is TRBJ1-2, with a possible D match to TRBD1 (5 bases). The germline gives CDR1 ENHRY, CDR2 SYGVKD. Trimming left V 8 bases short and J 4 bases short, with 20 bases between. The CDR3 is made up of 15 amino acids.

This clonotype was detected many times. V usage is TRBV10-3 and J usage is TRBJ2-7, with 7 bases matching TRBD1. Per germline, CDR1 ENHRY and CDR2 SYGVKD. The CDR3 runs 15 residues. J lost 2 bases, V lost 0 bases, and 4 bases had no gene match. The chain's CDR3 is CAISESGTVTYEQYF. The DNA of the CDR3 is TGTGCCATCAGTGAGTCCGGGACAGTAACCTACGAGCAGTACTTC.

This clonotype occurred many times. The gene calls are TRBV4-1 and TRBJ2-7; D gene ambiguous. CDR1 is MGHRA and CDR2 is YSYEKL in the germline V gene. This CDR3 spans 14 amino acids. The V gene lost 1 base and the J gene lost 2 bases, with 9 bases spanning the gap. The CDR3 DNA sequence: TGCGCCAGCAGCCAAGTTAGGAATACCTACGAGCAGTACTTC. It specifies CASSQVRNTYEQYF.

This clonotype showed up many times. The chain has TRBV30 and TRBJ1-3; the match to TRBD1 covers 7 bases. CDR3 length: 15 residues. The junction had 7 bases not matched to a gene; V was cut back by 2 bases and J by 3 bases. Germline V gives CDR1 GTSNPN, CDR2 SVGIG (reference sequence). The CDR3 nucleotides are TGTGCCTGGAGTTTCACAGGGGATTATGGAAACACCATATATTTT. Protein sequence: CAWSFTGDYGNTIYF.

This clonotype has a single count. One base away lies a much larger clone, so this may be a sequencing read error. This chain connects TRBV20-1 to TRBJ2-4; D could derive from TRBD1 or TRBD2 (5 bases each). CDR1 and CDR2 from the germline V gene are DFQATT and SNEGSKA (reference sequence). V gave up 6 bases and J gave up 8 bases, with 17 bases separating them. The CDR3 length is 13 residues. The CDR3 nucleotides read TGCAGTGCGAACCGGGGCAGCGGTGACATTCAGTACTTC. This sequence encodes CSANRGSGDIQYF.

This clonotype was observed a few times. The chain couples TRBV6-1 to TRBJ1-4, with D possibly TRBD1 on 5 matching bases. The ends were cut back, 4 bases at V and 12 bases at J, with 18 bases in the middle. The CDR3 runs 14 residues. Germline CDR1 reads MNHNS; CDR2 reads SASEGT. In DNA form, the CDR3 reads TGTGCCAGCAGTGCCGGGACCGGCTACGAAGAACTGTTTTTT. Translation: CASSAGTGYEELFF.

The rearrangement links TRBV6-6 to TRBJ1-1; 8 bases align to TRBD1. V gave up 7 bases and J gave up 3 bases; unmatched junction bases: 7. Germline CDR1 and CDR2: MNHNY and SVGAGI (reference sequence). CDR3 size: 14 residues. As DNA, the CDR3 is TGTGCCAGCATATTGGACAGGGTGGACACTGAAGCTTTCTTT. As protein: CASILDRVDTEAFF.

In the case of this clonotype: Since a much larger clone is just one base distant, this may be a read error. V gene TRBV3-1 combines with J gene TRBJ1-5; D is ambiguous. This CDR3 comprises 16 residues. The germline V gene encodes CDR1 LGHDT and CDR2 YNNKEL (reference sequence). The CDR3 sequence: CTSSHSSLKGNQPQHF. In DNA, the CDR3 is TGTACCAGCAGCCACTCCTCCCTGAAGGGCAATCAGCCCCAGCATTTT.

This clonotype appeared many times. The rearrangement links TRBV5-1 to TRBJ2-2; D is uncertain. The V end lost 0 bases, the J end lost 5 bases, and 17 bases lay between the germline ends. This CDR3 is 17 amino acids long. The germline V gene has CDR1 SGHRS and CDR2 YFSETQ. CDR3 DNA: TGCGCCAGCAGCTTGGACGGGTTGATAATGGGAACCGGGGAGCTGTTTTTT. Its protein product is CASSLDGLIMGTGELFF.